This T cell receptor beta chain was sequenced for a study of blood T cell repertoires in COVID-19. The overall study: The United States, Italy and Spain were the sources of the acute and convalescent COVID-19 samples.

CDR1 and CDR2 (germline): SEHNR, FQNEAQ (reference sequence). V lost 5 bases and J 2 bases, leaving 13 bases between the germline ends. There are 15 residues in the CDR3. Per the original methods: Reference gene primer amplification yielded estimated nucleated cell counts. Clones were sequenced by immunoSEQ multiplex PCR, and TCRdb holds only the in-frame ones, with some missing. V, J and clone size were drawn from that table, and D and trimming were deduced from the DNA. The sample carries approximately 87,000 clones, approximately 80% recorded once. Specimen: peripheral blood. The receptor was derived from a woman older than 75 with acute or convalescent COVID-19. This rearrangement joins TRBV7-9 to TRBJ2-1; possibly TRBD2 for D (5 bases). CDR3 sequence reads: CASSPRPGAYNEQFF. The CDR3 coding sequence is TGTGCCAGCAGCCCCCGTCCCGGGGCCTACAATGAGCAGTTCTTC.